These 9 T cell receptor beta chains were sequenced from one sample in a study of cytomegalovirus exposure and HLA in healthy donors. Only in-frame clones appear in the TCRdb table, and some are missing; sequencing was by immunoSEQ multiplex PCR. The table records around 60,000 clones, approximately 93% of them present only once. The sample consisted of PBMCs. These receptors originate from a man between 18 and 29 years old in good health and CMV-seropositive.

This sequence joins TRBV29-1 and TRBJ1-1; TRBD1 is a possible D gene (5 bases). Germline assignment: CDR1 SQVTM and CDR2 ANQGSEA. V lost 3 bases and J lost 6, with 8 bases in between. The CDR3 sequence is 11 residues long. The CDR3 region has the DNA TGCAGCGTTGACAGGGCCGCTGAAGCTTTCTTT. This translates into CSVDRAAEAFF.

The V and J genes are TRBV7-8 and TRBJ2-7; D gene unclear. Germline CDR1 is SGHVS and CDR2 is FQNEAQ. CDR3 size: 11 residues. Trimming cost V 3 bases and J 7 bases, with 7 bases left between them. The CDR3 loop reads CASSLVREQYF. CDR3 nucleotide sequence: TGTGCCAGCAGCTTGGTCCGGGAGCAGTACTTC. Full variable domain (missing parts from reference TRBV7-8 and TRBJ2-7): GAGVSQSPRYKVAKRGQDVALRCDPISGHVSLFWYQQALGQGPEFLTYFQNEAQLDKSGLPSDRFFAERPEGSVSTLKIQRTQQEDSAVYLCASSLVREQYFGPGTRLTVT.

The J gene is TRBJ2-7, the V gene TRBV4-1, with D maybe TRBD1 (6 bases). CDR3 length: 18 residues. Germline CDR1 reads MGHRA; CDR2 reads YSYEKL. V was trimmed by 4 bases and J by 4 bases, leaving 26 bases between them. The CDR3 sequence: CASSPQLRLTGESYEQYF. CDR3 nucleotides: TGCGCCAGCAGCCCCCAATTGAGACTGACAGGAGAATCTTACGAGCAGTACTTC.

Written as DNA, the CDR3 is TGTGCCAGCAGCCCGGAGTCCTACGAGCAGTACTTC. Protein: CASSPESYEQYF. The rearrangement uses TRBV5-5 and TRBJ2-7, with D unresolved. The ends were cut back, 4 bases at V and 1 base at J, with 6 bases in the middle. The CDR3 length is 12 residues. Germline values: CDR1 SGHKS, CDR2 YYEKEE (reference sequence).

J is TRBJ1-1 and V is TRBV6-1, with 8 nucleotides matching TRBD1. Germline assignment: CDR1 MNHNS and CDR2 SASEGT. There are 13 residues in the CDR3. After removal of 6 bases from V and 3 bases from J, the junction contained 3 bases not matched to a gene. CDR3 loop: CASRQGGYTEAFF. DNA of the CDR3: TGTGCCAGCAGACAGGGGGGGTACACTGAAGCTTTCTTT.

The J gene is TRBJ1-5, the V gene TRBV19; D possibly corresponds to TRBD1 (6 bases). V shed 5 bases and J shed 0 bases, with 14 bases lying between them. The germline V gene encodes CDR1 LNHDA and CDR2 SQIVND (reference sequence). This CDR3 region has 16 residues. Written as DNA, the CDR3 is TGTGCCAGTAGTTTAGGTACAGGGCATAGCAATCAGCCCCAGCATTTT. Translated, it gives CASSLGTGHSNQPQHF.

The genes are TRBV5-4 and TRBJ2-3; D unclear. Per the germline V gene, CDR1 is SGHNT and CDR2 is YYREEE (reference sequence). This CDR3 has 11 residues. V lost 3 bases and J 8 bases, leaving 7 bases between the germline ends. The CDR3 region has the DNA TGTGCCAGCAGCTCACAGTTTACGCAGTATTTT. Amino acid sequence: CASSSQFTQYF.

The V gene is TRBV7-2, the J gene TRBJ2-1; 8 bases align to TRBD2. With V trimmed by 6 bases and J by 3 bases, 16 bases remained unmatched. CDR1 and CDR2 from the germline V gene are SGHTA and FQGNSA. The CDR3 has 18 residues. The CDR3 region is CASRLRVGLAGSYNEQFF. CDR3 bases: TGTGCCAGCAGGCTTAGAGTAGGGCTAGCGGGCAGCTACAATGAGCAGTTCTTC.

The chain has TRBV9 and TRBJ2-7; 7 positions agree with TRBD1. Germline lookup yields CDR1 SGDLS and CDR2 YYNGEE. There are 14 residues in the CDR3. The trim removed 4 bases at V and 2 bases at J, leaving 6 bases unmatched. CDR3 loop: CASSPGDSPYEQYF. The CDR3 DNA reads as TGTGCCAGCAGCCCAGGGGACAGTCCCTACGAGCAGTACTTC.